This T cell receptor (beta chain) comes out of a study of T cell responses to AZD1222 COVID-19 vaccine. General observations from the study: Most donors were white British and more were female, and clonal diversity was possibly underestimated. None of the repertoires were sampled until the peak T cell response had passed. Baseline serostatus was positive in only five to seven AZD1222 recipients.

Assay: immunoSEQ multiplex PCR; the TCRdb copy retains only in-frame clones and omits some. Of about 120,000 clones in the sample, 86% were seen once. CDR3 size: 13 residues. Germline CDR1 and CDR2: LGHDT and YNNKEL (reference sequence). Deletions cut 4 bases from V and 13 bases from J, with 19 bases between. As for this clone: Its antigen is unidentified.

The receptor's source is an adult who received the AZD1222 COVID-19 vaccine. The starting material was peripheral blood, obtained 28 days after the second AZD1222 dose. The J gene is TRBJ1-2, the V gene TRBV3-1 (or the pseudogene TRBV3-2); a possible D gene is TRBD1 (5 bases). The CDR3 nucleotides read TGTGCCAGCAGCCCCACCGGGGGGGGGATCTCCACCTTC. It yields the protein CASSPTGGGISTF.